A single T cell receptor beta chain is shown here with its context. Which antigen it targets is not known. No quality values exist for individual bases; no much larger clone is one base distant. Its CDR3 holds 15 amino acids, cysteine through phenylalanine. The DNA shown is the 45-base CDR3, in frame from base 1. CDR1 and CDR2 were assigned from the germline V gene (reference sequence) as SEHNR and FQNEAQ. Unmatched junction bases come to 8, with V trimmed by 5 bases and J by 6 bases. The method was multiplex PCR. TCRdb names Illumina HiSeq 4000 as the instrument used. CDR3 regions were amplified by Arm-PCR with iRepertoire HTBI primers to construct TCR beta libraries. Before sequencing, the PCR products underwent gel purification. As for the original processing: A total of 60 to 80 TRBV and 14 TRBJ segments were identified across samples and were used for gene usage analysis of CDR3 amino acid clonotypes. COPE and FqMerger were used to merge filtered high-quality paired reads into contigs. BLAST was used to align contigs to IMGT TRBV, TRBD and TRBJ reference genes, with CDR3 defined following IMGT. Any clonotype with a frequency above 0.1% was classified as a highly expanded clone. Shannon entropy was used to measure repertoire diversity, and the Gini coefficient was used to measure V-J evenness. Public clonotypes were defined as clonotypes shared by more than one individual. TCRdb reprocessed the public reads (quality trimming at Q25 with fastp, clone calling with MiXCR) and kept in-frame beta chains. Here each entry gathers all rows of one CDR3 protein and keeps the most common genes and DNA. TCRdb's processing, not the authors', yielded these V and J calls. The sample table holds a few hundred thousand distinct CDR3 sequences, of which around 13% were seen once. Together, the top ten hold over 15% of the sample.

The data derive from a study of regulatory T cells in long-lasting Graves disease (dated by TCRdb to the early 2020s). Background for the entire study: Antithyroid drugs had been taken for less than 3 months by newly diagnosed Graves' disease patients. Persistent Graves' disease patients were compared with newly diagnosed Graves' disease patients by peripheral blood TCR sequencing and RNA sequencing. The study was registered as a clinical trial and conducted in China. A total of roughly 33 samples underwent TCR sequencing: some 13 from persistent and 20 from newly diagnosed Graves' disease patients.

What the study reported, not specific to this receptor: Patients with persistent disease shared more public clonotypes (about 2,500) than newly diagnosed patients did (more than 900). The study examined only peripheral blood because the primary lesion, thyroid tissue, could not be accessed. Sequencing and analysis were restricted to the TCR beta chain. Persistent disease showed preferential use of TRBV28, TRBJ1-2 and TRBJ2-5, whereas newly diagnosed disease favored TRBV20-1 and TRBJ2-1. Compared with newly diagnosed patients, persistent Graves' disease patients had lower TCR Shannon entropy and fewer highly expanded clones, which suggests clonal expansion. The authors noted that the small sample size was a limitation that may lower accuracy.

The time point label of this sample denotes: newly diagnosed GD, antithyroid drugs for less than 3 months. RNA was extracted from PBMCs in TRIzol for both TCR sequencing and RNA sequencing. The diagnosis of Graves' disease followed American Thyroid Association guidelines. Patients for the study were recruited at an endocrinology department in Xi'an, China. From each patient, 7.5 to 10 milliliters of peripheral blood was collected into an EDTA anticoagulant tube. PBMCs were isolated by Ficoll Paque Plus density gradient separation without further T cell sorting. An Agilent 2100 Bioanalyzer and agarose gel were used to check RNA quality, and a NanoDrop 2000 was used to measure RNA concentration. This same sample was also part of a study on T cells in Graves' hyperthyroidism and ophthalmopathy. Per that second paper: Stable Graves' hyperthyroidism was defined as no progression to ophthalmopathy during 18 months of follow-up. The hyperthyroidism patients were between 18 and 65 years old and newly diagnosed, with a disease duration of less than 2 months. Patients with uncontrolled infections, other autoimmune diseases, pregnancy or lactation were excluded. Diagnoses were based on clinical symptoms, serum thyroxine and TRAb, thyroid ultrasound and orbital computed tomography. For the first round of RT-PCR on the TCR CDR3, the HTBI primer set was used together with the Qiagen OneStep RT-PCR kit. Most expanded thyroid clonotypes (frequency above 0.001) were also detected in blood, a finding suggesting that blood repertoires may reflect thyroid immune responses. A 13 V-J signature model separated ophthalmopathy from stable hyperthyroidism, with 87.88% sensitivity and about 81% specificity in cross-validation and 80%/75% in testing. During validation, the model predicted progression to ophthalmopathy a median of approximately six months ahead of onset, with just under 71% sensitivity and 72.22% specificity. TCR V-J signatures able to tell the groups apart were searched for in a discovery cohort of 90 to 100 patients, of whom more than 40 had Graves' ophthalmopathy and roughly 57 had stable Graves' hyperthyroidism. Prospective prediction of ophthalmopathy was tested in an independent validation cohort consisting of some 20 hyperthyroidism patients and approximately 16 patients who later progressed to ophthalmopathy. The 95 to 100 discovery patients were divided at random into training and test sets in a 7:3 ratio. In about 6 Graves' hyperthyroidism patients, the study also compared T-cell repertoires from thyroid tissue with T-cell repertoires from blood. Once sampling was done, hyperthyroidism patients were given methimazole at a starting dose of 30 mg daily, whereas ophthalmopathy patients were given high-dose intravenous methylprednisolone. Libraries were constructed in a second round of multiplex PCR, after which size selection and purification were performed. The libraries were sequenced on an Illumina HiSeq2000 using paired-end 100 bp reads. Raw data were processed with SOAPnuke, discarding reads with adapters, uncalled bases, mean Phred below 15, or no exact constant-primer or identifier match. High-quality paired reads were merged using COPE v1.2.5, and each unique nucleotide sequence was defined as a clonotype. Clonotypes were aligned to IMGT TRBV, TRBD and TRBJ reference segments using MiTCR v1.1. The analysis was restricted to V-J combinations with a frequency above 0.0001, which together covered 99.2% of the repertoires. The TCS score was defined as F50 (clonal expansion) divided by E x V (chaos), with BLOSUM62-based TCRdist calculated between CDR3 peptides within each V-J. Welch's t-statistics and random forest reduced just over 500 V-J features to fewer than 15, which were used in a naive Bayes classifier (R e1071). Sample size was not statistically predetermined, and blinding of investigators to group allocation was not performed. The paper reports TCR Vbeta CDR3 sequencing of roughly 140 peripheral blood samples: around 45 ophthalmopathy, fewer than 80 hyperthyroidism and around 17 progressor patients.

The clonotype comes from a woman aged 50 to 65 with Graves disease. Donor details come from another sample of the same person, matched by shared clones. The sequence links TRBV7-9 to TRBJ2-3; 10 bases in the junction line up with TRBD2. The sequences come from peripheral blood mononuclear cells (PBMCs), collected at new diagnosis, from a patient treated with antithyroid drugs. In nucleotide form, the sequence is TGTGCCAGCAGCCCCCAGCGGGAGGGCCTTGATACGCAGTATTTT. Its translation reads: CASSPQREGLDTQYF.